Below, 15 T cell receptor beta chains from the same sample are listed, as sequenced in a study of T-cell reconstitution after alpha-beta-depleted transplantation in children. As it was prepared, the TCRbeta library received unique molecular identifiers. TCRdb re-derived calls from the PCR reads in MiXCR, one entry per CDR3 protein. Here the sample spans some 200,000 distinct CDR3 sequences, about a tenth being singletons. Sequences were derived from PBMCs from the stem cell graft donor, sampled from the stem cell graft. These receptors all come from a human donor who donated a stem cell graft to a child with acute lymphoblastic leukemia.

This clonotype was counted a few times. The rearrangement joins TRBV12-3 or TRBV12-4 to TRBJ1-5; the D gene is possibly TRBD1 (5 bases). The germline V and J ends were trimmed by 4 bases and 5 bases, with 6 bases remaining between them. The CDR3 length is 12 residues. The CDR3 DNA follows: TGTGCCAGCAGTTGGGGGGATCAGCCCCAGCATTTT. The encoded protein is CASSWGDQPQHF.

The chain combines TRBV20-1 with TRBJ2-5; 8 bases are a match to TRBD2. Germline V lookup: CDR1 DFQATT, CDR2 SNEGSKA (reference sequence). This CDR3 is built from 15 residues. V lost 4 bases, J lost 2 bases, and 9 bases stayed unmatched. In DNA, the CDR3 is TGCAGTGCTAAACGGGGGGGGCCGAAACAAGAGACCCAGTACTTC. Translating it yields CSAKRGGPKQETQYF.

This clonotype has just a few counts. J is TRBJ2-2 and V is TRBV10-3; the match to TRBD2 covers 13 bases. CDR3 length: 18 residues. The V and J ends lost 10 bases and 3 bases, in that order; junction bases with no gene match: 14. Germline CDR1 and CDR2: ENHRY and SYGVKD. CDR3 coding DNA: TGTGCCACGCGTAACGGACTAGCGGGGGAGATTTACACCGGGGAGCTGTTTTTT. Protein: CATRNGLAGEIYTGELFF.

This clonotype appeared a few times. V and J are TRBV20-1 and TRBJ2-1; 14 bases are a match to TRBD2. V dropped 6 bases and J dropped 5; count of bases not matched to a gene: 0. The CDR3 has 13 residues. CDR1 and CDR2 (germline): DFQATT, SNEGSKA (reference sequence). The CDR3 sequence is CSATSGGDNEQFF. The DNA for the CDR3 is TGCAGTGCGACTAGCGGGGGGGACAATGAGCAGTTCTTC.

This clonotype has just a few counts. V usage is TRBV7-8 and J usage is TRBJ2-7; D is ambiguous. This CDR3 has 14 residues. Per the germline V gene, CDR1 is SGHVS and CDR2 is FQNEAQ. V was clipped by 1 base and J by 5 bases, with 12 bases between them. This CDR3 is CASSLVRHSHEQYF. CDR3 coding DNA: TGTGCCAGCAGCTTAGTTAGGCATAGCCACGAGCAGTACTTC.

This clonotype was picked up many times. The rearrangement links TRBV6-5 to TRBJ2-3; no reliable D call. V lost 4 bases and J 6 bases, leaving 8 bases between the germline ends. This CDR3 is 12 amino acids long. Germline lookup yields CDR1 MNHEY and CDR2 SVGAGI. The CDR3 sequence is CASSSRADTQYF. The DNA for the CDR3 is TGTGCCAGCAGTTCTAGGGCCGATACGCAGTATTTT.

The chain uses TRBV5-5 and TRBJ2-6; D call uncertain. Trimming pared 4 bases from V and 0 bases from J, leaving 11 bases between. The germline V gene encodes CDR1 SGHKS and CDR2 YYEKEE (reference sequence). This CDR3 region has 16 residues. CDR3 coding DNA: TGTGCCAGCAGCATAAGACTGAGCTCTGGGGCCAACGTCCTGACTTTC. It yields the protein CASSIRLSSGANVLTF. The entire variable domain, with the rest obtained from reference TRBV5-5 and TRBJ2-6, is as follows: DAGVTQSPTHLIKTRGQQVTLRCSPISGHKSVSWYQQVLGQGPQFIFQYYEKEERGRGNFPDRFSARQFPNYSSELNVNALLLGDSALYLCASSIRLSSGANVLTFGAGSRLTVL.

The CDR3 region has the DNA TGTGCCAGCAGCTTAGCGACAGGGGGCGGGCAAGAGACCCAGTACTTC. This sequence encodes CASSLATGGGQETQYF. The chain employs TRBV7-2 and TRBJ2-5, with TRBD1 matching 10 bases. V shed 0 bases, J shed 2 bases, and the junction held 3 bases outside the gene matches. The CDR3 is 16 residues long. Germline assignment: CDR1 SGHTA and CDR2 FQGNSA.

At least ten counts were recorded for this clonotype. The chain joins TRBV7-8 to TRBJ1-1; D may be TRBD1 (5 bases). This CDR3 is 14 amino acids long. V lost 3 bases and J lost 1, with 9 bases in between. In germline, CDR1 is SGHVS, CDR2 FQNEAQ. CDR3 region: CASSFDRQNTEAFF. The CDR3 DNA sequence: TGTGCCAGCAGCTTCGACAGACAGAACACTGAAGCTTTCTTT.

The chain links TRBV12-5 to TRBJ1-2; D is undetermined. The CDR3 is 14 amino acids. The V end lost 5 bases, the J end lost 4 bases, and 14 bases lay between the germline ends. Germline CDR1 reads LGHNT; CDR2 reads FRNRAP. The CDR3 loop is CASGPQIPGYGYTF. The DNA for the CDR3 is TGTGCTAGTGGTCCACAGATCCCTGGCTATGGCTACACCTTC.

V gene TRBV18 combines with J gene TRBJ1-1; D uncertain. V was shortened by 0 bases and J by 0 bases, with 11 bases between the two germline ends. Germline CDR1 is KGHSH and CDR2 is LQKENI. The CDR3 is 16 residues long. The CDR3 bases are TGTGCCAGCTCACCACCGAACAGCTACATGAACACTGAAGCTTTCTTT. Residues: CASSPPNSYMNTEAFF. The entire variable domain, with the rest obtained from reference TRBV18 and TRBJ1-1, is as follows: NAGVMQNPRHLVRRRGQEARLRCSPMKGHSHVYWYRQLPEEGLKFMVYLQKENIIDESGMPKERFSAEFPKEGPSILRIQQVVRGDSAAYFCASSPPNSYMNTEAFFGQGTRLTVV.

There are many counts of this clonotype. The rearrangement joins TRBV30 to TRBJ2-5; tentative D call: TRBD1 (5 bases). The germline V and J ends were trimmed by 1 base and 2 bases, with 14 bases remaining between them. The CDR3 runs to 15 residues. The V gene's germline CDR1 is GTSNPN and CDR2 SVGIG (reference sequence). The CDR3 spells CAWSGNLGQQETQYF. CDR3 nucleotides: TGTGCCTGGAGTGGTAATTTAGGACAACAAGAGACCCAGTACTTC. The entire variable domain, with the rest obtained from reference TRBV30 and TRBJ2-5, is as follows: SQTIHQWPATLVQPVGSPLSLECTVEGTSNPNLYWYRQAAGRGLQLLFYSVGIGQISSEVPQNLSASRPQDRQFILSSKKLLLSDSGFYLCAWSGNLGQQETQYFGPGTRLLVL.

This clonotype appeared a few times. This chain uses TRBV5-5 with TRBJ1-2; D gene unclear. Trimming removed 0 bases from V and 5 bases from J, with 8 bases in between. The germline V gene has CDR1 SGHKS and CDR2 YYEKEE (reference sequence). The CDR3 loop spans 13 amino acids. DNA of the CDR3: TGTGCCAGCAGCTTGGCCATGTCTTATGGCTACACCTTC. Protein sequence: CASSLAMSYGYTF.

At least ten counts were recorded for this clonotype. CDR3 residues: CSVGVFSGGPLRYEQYF. The CDR3 coding sequence is TGCAGCGTTGGGGTATTTAGCGGGGGGCCCTTACGCTACGAGCAGTACTTC. This chain joins TRBV29-1 and TRBJ2-7, with TRBD2 matching 10 bases. The V gene end was trimmed by 4 bases and the J gene end by 3 bases; junction bases not matched to a gene: 15. This CDR3 comprises 17 residues. Germline lookup yields CDR1 SQVTM and CDR2 ANQGSEA.

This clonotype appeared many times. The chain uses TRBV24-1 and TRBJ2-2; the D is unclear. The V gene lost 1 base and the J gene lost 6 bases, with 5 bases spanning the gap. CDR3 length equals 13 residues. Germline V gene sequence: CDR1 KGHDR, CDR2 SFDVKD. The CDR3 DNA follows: TGTGCCACCAGTGATTTCAGTTCCGGGGAGCTGTTTTTT. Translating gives CATSDFSSGELFF.